This T cell receptor (beta chain) was captured by sequencing in a study of T cell responses to AZD1222 COVID-19 vaccine. The study, taken as a whole, reports: Sampled repertoires all dated from after the peak T cell response. Only 5 or 6 individuals given AZD1222 were seropositive at baseline.

Note on this clone: The antigen is undetermined.

Germline CDR1 is SGHKS and CDR2 is YYEKEE (reference sequence). V lost 4 bases, J lost 5 bases, and 18 bases lay in between. The CDR3 length is 15 residues. The method was immunoSEQ multiplex PCR; TCRdb's version includes in-frame clones alone and lacks a portion of them. The repertoire includes 150,000 to 200,000 clones, more than 80% of them detected once, and 3.5% to 4.5% sits in the top ten. The source of this sequence is an adult in good health. The gene calls are TRBV5-5 and TRBJ2-5; D not resolved. Sample: peripheral blood, taken on day 0 of AZD1222 vaccination. CDR3 sequence (DNA): TGTGCCAGCAGCCGACTTGGTAGAAGGTCGGAGACCCAGTACTTC. This codes for CASSRLGRRSETQYF.